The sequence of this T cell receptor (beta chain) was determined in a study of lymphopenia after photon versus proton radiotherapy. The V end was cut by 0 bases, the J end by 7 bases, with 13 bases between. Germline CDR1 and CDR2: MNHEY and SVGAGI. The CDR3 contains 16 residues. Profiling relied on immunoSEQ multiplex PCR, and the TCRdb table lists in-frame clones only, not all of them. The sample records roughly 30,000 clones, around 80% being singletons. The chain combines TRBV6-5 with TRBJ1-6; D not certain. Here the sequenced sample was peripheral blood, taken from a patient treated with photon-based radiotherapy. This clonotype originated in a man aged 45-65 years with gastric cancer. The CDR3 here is CASSYSSPGRNSPLHF. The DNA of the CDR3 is TGTGCCAGCAGTTACTCGAGTCCGGGGAGAAATTCACCCCTCCACTTT.